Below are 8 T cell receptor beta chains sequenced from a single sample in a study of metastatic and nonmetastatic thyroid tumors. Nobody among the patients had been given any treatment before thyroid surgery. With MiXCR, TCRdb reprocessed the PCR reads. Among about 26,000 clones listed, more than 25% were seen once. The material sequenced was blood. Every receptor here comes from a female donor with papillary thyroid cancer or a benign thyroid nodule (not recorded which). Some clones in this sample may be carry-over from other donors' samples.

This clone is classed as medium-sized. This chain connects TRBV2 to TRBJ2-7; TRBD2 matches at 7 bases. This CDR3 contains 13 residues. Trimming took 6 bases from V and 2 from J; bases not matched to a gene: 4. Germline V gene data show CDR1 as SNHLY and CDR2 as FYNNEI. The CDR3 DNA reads TGTGCCAGCAGGGCTAGCGGAACCTACGAGCAGTACTTC. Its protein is CASRASGTYEQYF. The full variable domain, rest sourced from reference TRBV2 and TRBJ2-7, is EPEVTQTPSHQVTQMGQEVILRCVPISNHLYFYWYRQILGQKVEFLVSFYNNEISEKSEIFDDQFSVERPDGSNFTLKIRSTKLEDSAMYFCASRASGTYEQYFGPGTRLTVT.

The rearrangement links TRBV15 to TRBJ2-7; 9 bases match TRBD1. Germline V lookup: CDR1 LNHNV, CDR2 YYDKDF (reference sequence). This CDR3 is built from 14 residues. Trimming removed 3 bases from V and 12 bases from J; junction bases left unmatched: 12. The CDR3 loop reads CATSRGGPGTGRYF. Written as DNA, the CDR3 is TGTGCCACCAGCAGGGGGGGACCCGGGACAGGGAGGTACTTC.

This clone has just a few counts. The CDR3 loop is CASSRTGNNYGYTF. The CDR3 region has the DNA TGTGCCAGCAGTAGGACAGGTAATAACTATGGCTACACCTTC. The chain employs TRBV25-1 and TRBJ1-2; 7 nucleotides line up with TRBD1. The germline gives CDR1 MGHDK, CDR2 SYGVNS. The junction had 4 bases not matched to a gene; V was cut back by 5 bases and J by 1 base. There are 14 residues in the CDR3.

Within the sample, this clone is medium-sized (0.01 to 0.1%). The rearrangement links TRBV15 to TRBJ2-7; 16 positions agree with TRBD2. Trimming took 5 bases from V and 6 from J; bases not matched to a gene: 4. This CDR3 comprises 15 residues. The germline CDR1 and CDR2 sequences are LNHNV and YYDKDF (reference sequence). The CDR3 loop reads CATSGGTSGRVEQYV. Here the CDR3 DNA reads TGTGCCACCAGCGGGGGGACTAGCGGGAGGGTCGAGCAGTACGTC.

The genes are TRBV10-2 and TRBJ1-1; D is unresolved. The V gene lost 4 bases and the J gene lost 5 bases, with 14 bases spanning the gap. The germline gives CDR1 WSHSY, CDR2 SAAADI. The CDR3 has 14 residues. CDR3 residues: CASSAQAARTEAFF. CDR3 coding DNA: TGCGCCAGCAGTGCTCAGGCGGCAAGGACTGAAGCTTTCTTT.

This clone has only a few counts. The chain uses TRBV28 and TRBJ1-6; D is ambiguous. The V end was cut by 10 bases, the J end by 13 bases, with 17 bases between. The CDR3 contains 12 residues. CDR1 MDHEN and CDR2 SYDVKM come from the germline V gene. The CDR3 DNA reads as TGTGCCACCTGTGGCCGGGTCTGGCCCCTCCACTTT. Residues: CATCGRVWPLHF.

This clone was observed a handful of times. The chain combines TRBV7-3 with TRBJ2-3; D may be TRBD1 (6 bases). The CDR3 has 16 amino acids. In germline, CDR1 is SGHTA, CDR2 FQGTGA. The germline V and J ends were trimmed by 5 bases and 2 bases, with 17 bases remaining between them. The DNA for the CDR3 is TGTGCCAGCAGCACCGGGACATGGGCTGTCACAGATACGCAGTATTTT. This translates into CASSTGTWAVTDTQYF.

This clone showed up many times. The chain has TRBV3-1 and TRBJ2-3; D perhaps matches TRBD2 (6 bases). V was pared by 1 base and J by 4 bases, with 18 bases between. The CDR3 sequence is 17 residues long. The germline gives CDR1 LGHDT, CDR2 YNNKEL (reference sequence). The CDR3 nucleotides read TGTGCCAGCAGCCAAGGACAGAGACTAGACGGAGCAGATACGCAGTATTTT. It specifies CASSQGQRLDGADTQYF.